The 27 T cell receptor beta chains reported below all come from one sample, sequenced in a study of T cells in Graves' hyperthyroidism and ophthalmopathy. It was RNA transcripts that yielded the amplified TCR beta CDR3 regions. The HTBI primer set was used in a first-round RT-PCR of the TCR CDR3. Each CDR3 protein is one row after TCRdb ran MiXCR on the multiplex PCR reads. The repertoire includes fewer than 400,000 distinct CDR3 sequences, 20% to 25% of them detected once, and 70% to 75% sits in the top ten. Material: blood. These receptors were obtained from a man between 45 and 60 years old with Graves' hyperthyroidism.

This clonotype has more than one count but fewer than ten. DNA of the CDR3: TGTGCCAGCAGCTTGGCAGACAGGGGCCCTCGGGGCAATCAGCCCCAGCATTTT. This encodes CASSLADRGPRGNQPQHF. This sequence joins TRBV7-9 and TRBJ1-5; 8 nucleotides line up with TRBD1. V lost 3 bases to trimming and J lost 2 bases; unmatched junction nucleotides: 12. CDR1 is SEHNR, CDR2 FQNEAQ, per germline (reference sequence). This CDR3 is built from 18 residues.

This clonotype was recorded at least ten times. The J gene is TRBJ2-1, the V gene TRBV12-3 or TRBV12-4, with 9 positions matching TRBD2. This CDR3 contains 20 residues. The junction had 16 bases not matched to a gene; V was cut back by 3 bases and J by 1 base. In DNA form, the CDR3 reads TGTGCCAGCAGTTTTACCCTCTGGCGGGAGGGCCGGTCGTCCTACAATGAGCAGTTCTTC. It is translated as CASSFTLWREGRSSYNEQFF.

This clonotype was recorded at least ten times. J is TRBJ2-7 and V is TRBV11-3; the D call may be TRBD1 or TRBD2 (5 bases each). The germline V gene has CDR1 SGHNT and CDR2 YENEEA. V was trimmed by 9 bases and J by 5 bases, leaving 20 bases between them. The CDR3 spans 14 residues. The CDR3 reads CASSLWGSGDEQYF. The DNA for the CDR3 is TGTGCCAGTTCGCTTTGGGGGAGTGGCGACGAGCAGTACTTC. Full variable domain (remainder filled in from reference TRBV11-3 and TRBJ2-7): EAGVVQSPRYKIIEKKQPVAFWCNPISGHNTLYWYLQNLGQGPELLIRYENEEAVDDSQLPKDRFSAERLKGVDSTLKIQPAELGDSAVYLCASSLWGSGDEQYFGPGTRLTVT.

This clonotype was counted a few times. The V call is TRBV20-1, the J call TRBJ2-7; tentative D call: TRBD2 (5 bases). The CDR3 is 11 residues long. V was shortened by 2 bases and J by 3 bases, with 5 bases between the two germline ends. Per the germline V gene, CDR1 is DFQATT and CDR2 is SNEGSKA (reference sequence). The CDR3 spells CSARRDYEQYF. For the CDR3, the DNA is TGCAGTGCTAGACGGGACTACGAGCAGTACTTC.

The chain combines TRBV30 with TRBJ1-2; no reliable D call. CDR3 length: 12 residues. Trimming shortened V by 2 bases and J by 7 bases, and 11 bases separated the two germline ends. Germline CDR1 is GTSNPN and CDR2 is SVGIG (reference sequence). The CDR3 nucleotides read TGTGCCTGGAGTAATAACTTGGGTGGCTACACCTTC. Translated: CAWSNNLGGYTF.

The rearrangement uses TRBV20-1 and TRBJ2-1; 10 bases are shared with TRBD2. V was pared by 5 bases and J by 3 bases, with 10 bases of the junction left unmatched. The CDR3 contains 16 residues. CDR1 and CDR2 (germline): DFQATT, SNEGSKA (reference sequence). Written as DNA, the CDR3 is TGCAGTGCTTCCACTCCCGGGACTAGCGACTACAATGAGCAGTTCTTC. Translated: CSASTPGTSDYNEQFF.

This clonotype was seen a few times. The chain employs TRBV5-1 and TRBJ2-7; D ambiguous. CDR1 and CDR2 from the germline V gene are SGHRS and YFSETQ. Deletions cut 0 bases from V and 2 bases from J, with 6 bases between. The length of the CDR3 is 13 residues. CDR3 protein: CASSLETTYEQYF. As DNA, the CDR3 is TGCGCCAGCAGCTTGGAGACAACCTACGAGCAGTACTTC.

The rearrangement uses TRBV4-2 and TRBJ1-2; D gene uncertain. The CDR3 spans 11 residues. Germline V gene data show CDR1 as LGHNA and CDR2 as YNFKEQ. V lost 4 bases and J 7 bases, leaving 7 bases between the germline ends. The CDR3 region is CASSLDGGYTF. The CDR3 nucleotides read TGTGCCAGCAGCCTCGACGGTGGCTACACCTTC.

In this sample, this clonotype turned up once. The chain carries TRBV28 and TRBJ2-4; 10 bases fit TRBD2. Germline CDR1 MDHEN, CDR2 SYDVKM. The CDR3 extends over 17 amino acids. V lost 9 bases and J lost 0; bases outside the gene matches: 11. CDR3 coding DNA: TGTGCCAGTGACGGGGAGCGGGAGGGGTTAGCCAAAAACATTCAGTACTTC. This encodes CASDGEREGLAKNIQYF.

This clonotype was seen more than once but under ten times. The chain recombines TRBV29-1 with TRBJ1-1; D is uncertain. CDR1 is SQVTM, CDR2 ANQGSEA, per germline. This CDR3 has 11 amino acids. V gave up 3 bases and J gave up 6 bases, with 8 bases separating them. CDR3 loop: CSVDLISEAFF. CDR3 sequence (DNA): TGCAGCGTTGATCTTATTTCTGAAGCTTTCTTT.

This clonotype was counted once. CDR3 region: CASSLVRRVALHEQFF. DNA of the CDR3: TGTGCCAGCAGTTTAGTGAGGCGGGTGGCCCTCCATGAGCAGTTCTTC. The chain is built from TRBV12-3 or TRBV12-4 and TRBJ2-1, with D perhaps matching TRBD2 (5 bases). Trimming stripped 1 base from V and 8 bases from J, with 18 bases between. The CDR3 is made up of 16 amino acids.

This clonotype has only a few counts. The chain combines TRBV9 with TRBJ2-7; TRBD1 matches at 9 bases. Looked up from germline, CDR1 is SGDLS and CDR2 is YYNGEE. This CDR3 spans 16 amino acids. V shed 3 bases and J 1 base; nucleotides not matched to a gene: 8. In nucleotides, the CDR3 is TGTGCCAGCAGCGCCGGACAGGGGAGGGGATCCTACGAGCAGTACTTC. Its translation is CASSAGQGRGSYEQYF.

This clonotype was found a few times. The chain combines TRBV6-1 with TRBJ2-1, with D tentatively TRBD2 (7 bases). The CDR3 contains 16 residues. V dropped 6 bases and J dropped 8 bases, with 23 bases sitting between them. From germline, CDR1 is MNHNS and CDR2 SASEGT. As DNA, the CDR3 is TGTGCCAGCAGGCGTGGGGGGGCCATGGTCCGCGATGAGCAGTTCTTC. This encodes CASRRGGAMVRDEQFF.

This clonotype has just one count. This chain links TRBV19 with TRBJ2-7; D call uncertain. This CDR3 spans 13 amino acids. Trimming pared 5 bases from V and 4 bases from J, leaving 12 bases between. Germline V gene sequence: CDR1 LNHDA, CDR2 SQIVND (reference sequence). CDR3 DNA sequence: TGTGCCAGTAGTCCATCCACGGCGTACGAGCAGTACTTC. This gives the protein CASSPSTAYEQYF.

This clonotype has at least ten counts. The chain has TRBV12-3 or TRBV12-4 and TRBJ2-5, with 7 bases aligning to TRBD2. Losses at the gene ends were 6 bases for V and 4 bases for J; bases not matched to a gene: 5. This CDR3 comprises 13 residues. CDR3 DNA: TGTGCCAGCAGCTCGAGCGGGATAGAGACCCAGTACTTC. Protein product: CASSSSGIETQYF.

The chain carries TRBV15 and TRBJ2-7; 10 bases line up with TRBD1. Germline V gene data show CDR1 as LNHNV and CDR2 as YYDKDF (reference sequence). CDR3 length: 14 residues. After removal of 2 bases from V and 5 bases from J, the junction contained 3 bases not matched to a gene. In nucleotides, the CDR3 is TGTGCCACCAGCAGAACGACAGGGGGCAACGAGCAGTACTTC. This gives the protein CATSRTTGGNEQYF.

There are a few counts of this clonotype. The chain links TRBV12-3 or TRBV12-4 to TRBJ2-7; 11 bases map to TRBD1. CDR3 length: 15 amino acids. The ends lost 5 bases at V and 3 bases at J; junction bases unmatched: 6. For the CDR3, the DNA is TGTGCCAGCAGTGCCGGGACAGGGGGTGTCTACGAGCAGTACTTC. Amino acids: CASSAGTGGVYEQYF.

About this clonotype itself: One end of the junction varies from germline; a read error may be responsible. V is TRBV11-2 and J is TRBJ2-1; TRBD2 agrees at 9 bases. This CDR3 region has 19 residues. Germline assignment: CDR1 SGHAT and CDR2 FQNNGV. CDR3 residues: CANSLSSGATPSSYNEQFF. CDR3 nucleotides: TGTGCCAACAGCTTATCTAGCGGGGCGACCCCTAGCTCCTACAATGAGCAGTTCTTC.

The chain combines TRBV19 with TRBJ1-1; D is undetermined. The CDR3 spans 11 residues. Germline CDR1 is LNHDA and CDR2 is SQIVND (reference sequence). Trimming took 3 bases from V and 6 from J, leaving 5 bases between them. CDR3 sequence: CASSIWAEAFF. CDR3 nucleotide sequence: TGTGCCAGTAGTATCTGGGCTGAAGCTTTCTTT.

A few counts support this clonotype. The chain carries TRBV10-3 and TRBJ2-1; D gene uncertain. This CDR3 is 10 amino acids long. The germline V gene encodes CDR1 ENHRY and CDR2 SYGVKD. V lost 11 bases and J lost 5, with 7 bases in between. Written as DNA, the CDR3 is TGTGCCGTCTGGAACAATGAGCAGTTCTTC. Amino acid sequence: CAVWNNEQFF.

This chain's CDR3 is CSVGTGANYGYTF. Here the CDR3 DNA reads TGCAGCGTTGGGACAGGGGCTAACTATGGCTACACCTTC. The V gene is TRBV29-1, the J gene TRBJ1-2, with 9 bases matching TRBD1. Germline CDR1 reads SQVTM; CDR2 reads ANQGSEA. V was pared by 4 bases and J by 0 bases, with 0 bases of the junction left unmatched. This CDR3 is 13 amino acids long.

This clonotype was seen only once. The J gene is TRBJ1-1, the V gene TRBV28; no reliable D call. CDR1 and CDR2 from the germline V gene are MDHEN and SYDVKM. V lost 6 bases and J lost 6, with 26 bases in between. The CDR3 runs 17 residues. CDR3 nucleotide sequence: TGTGCCAGCAGCGTAGGACCCTCGGTAGGGTTGAAGCCTGAAGCTTTCTTT. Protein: CASSVGPSVGLKPEAFF. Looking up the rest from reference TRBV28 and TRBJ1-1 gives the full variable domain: DVKVTQSSRYLVKRTGEKVFLECVQDMDHENMFWYRQDPGLGLRLIYFSYDVKMKEKGDIPEGYSVSREKKERFSLILESASTNQTSMYLCASSVGPSVGLKPEAFFGQGTRLTVV.

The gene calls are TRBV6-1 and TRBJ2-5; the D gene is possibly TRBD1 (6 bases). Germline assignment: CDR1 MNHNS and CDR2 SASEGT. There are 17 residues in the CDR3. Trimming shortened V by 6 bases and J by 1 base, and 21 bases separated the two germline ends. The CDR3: CASRMNRELGSQETQYF. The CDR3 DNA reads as TGTGCCAGCAGGATGAACAGGGAGCTGGGCTCCCAAGAGACCCAGTACTTC.

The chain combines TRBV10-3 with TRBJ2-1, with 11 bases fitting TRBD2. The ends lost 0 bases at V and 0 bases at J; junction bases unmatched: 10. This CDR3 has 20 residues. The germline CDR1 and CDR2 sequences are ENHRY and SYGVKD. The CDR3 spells CAISESRLAGGPSSYNEQFF. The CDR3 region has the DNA TGTGCCATCAGTGAGTCACGCCTAGCGGGAGGACCTAGCTCCTACAATGAGCAGTTCTTC.

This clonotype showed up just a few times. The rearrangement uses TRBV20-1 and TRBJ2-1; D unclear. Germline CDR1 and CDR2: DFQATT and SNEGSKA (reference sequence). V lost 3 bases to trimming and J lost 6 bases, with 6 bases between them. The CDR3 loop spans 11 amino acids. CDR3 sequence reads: CSASFRNEQFF. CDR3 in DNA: TGCAGTGCTAGTTTCCGCAATGAGCAGTTCTTC.

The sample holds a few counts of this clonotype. CDR3 coding DNA: TGCGCCAGCAGCGCCCGAACAAGGGCAAGAGCTTTCTTT. Protein product: CASSARTRARAFF. The chain couples TRBV5-1 to TRBJ1-1, with unresolved D. The germline V gene encodes CDR1 SGHRS and CDR2 YFSETQ. V lost 4 bases, J lost 10 bases, and 17 bases lay in between. This CDR3 has 13 residues. Supplemented by reference TRBV5-1 and TRBJ1-1, the full variable domain reads KAGVTQTPRYLIKTRGQQVTLSCSPISGHRSVSWYQQTPGQGLQFLFEYFSETQRNKGNFPGRFSGRQFSNSRSEMNVSTLELGDSALYLCASSARTRARAFFGQGTRLTVV.

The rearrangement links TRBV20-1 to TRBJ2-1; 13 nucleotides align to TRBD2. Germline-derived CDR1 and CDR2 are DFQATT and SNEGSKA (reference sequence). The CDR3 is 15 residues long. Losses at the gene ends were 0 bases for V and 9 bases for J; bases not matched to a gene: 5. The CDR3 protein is CSARDKLAGGVEQFF. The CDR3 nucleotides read TGCAGTGCTAGAGATAAACTAGCGGGAGGGGTTGAGCAGTTCTTC.